The rows below give T cell receptor beta chains drawn from one sample of a study of radiotherapy plus CTLA-4 blockade in lung cancer. Profiled with immunoSEQ multiplex PCR; TCRdb holds only in-frame clones, not every one. The data show around 40,000 clones, 86% seen once. Sequenced material: peripheral blood, taken from a patient treated with radiotherapy plus ipilimumab. The receptors derive from a human donor with non-small cell lung cancer whose response to radiotherapy plus ipilimumab could not be evaluated. Both conserved end residues are part of each CDR3. The order of the fields is V gene, CDR3 protein.

TRBV7-9 CASRPGGGPYEQYF
TRBV18 CASSPVTSGISTYEQYF
TRBV2 CASRSRQGPAEQYF
TRBV28 CASSYILGGDQPQHF
TRBV5-4 CASSLITEETQYF
TRBV18 CASSPGAIAKNIQYF
TRBV23-1 CASSQGDRDRVMVFF
TRBV2 CASSEQSGGPYTF
TRBV4-2 CASSHAGSGSPNEQFF
TRBV5-6 CASSRILTGDYEQYF
TRBV7-2 CASSPGQGPRREQFF
TRBV6-1 CASRSSGTDSSEQYF
TRBV11-2 CASSPGTSGVTSTDTQYF
TRBV28 CASSSWALYNEQFF
TRBV5-1 CASSLVSATRSYEQYF
TRBV2 CASSEGAWDTEAFF
TRBV27 CASSLSRDSYNEQFF
TRBV9 CASSPRWGEKAEAFF
TRBV29-1 CSVVGGSYEQYF
TRBV6-5 CASSWRETQYF
TRBV28 CASSLPGLAGGPGFF
TRBV28 CASRATTSGLQYF
TRBV9 CASSAGMKSGYTF
TRBV5-4 CASSLGQGAWNEQFF
TRBV2 CASSRDTYNEQFF
TRBV19 CASRQQPGPLHF
TRBV19 CASSMTGGRTDTQYF
TRBV27 CASSYLGLRSNAGELFF
TRBV10-1 CASSESPAVYNEQFF
TRBV7-2 CASSWSGSYEQYF
TRBV27 CASWGTGNTIYF
TRBV19 CASSIIWGQGRGYTF
TRBV28 CASTHSLAGVDGSYEQYF
TRBV2 CATQTRNRDNGELFF
TRBV4-1 CASSQEGLAGQVYEQYF
TRBV28 CATKRGAGEQFF
TRBV2 CASQGQLPSGWANVLTF
TRBV2 CASSEVRDEQYF
TRBV6-1 CASTHSGTVSEQYF
TRBV7-9 CASSRSLDRPENTEAFF
TRBV7-9 CASSPAGRSTDTQYF
TRBV7-2 CASSPTSGPDTQYF
TRBV28 CASSFVAGTDTQYF
TRBV6-5 CASRYSQGEAFF
TRBV19 CASSPRTSSWGEQFF
TRBV5-1 CASSESGTGTSYEQYF
TRBV18 CASSPPRLGETQYF
TRBV9 CASSLGGPPNYGYTF
TRBV4-2 CASSQGQGGAVPKNIQYF
TRBV6-1 CASSAGQMNTEAFF
TRBV13 CASSKRENTQYF
TRBV6-1 CASSDWLAGGSEQFF